This T cell receptor beta chain was recovered during a study of memory CD4+ T cells and cytomegalovirus serostatus. Whole-study results and caveats: CD4+ memory repertoires contained about 40% of the roughly 150 reported CMV TCRbeta sequences.

The sort gate was single viable CD3+CD4+CD8-CD45RO+ cells for memory CD4+ T cells. Remarks on this clone: What it binds is not known.

Looked up from germline, CDR1 is SGDLS and CDR2 is YYNGEE. The CDR3 runs 14 residues. V was pared by 4 bases and J by 4 bases, with 7 bases of the junction left unmatched. Clones were sequenced by immunoSEQ multiplex PCR, and TCRdb holds only the in-frame ones, with some missing. Among more than 35,000 clones, less than 80% were seen once, and the ten largest hold approximately 5.3%. This TCR was sampled from an adult in good health and CMV-seropositive. Sequenced material: memory CD4+ T cells from blood. The V call is TRBV9, the J call TRBJ1-2, with 7 bases identical to TRBD1. CDR3 residues: CASSPDGDSYGYTF. The CDR3 DNA is TGTGCCAGCAGCCCGGATGGGGACAGCTATGGCTACACCTTC.